The 32 T cell receptor delta chains below all came from one sample that was sequenced in a study of γδ T cells in repeated Plasmodium falciparum infection. Bulk repertoires came from Vgamma9/Vdelta2+ or Vdelta2-negative gammadelta T cells flow-sorted from PBMC. TCRdb reanalysed the multiplex PCR reads with CATT. Here the sample spans around 86,000 delta-chain clones, more than 1.4% being singletons. Material for sequencing was gamma-delta T cells from blood. The receptors originated from a pool of human donors (malaria-infected and uninfected, not separated).

This clone occurred many times. This DNA's translation and the protein TCRdb lists, from a much larger clone, do not match at residue 9, likely due to a read error; the protein shown is translated from the DNA. The chain combines TRDV2 with TRDJ1; the D is unclear. The V end was cut by 0 bases, the J end by 7 bases, with 20 bases between. CDR3 length: 16 residues. CDR1 GEAIGNYY and CDR2 EKD come from the germline V gene. DNA of the CDR3: TGTGCCTGTGACACCGTTTCGTGGAGCCCTCCTCCTAAACTCATCTTT. It translates to CACDTVSWSPPPKLIF.

As for this clone: The protein TCRdb lists belongs to a much larger clone and differs from this DNA's translation at residue 7, which points to a read error; the protein shown is made from the DNA. The V and J genes are TRDV1 and TRDJ1; 9 positions agree with TRDD3. No J segment appears in TCRdb, so it was assigned here by matching the sequence to germline. V was pared by 2 bases and J by 5 bases, with 9 bases of the junction left unmatched. Germline-derived CDR1 and CDR2 are TSWWSYY and QGS. The length of the CDR3 is 16 residues. CDR3 protein: CALGEYRGILQDKLIF. DNA of the CDR3: TGTGCTCTTGGGGAATACCGGGGGATACTTCAAGATAAACTCATCTTT.

This clone was recorded many times. A single base is all that separates this from a far larger clone, so a read error is likely. This CDR3 is also generated by other DNA sequences in the sample. This chain links TRDV2 with TRDJ1; 7 bases are shared with TRDD3. V lost 0 bases, J lost 0 bases, and 15 bases stayed unmatched. There are 19 residues in the CDR3. Germline values: CDR1 GEAIGNYY, CDR2 EKD. CDR3 nucleotides: TGTGCCTGTGACACCGTAGGGCTGGGGGCACACTCTTACACCGATAAACTCATCTTT. Translation: CACDTVGLGAHSYTDKLIF.

With regard to this clone: This DNA's translation differs at residue 17 from TCRdb's protein, which comes from a much larger clone; a read error is likely, and the protein shown is translated from the DNA. This rearrangement joins TRDV1 to TRDJ1, with TRDD3 identical over 11 bases. The J gene, left out of TCRdb, was set here by checking the DNA against germline. The germline V gene has CDR1 TSWWSYY and CDR2 QGS. Trimming took 5 bases from V and 7 from J; bases not matched to a gene: 36. The CDR3 has 24 residues. CDR3 nucleotide sequence: TGTGCTCTTGGGCCCAATAGAGGCCTTCCTAACTATCTGGGGGATACTTGCCAGGGCGGTAAACTCATCTTT. This codes for CALGPNRGLPNYLGDTCQGGKLIF.

Of note for this clone: The protein TCRdb gives is from a much larger clone and does not agree with this DNA's translation at residue 9, likely a read error; the protein shown here comes from the DNA. The genes are TRDV1 and TRDJ1; TRDD3 aligns across 10 bases. TCRdb carries no J gene annotation; the J gene was assigned here by matching the DNA with germline. The CDR3 is 23 residues long. J lost 0 bases, V lost 5 bases, and 27 bases had no gene match. CDR1 and CDR2 from the germline V gene are TSWWSYY and QGS. In nucleotides, the CDR3 is TGTGCTCTTGGGCCGTCACGGGCCCTCCTACCAGTACTGGGGGATCCCTACACCGATAAACTCATCTTT. Protein: CALGPSRALLPVLGDPYTDKLIF.

This clone occurred many times. The protein recorded in TCRdb matches a much larger clone and deviates from this DNA's translation at residue 3, suggesting a read error; the protein here is obtained by translating the DNA. The CDR3 coding sequence is TGTGCCCGTGATCCCATTAAAACCCCGGGTACTGGGAAGTTACTCGATAAACTCATCTTT. Its translation: CARDPIKTPGTGKLLDKLIF. The rearrangement uses TRDV2 and TRDJ1, with D tentatively TRDD3 (6 bases). Here the J gene came from matching the DNA to germline, since TCRdb omits it. Germline values: CDR1 GEAIGNYY, CDR2 EKD. The CDR3 spans 20 residues.

This clone has more than one count but fewer than ten. The protein that TCRdb holds for this DNA derives from a much larger clone and differs from the translated DNA at residue 7, which likely indicates a read error; the protein shown here is translated from the DNA. J is TRDJ1 and V is TRDV1; 8 bases align to TRDD3. TCRdb gives no J gene; it was assigned here by matching the DNA to germline. The CDR3 extends over 21 amino acids. Germline V gene lookup returns CDR1 TSWWSYY and CDR2 QGS. The V and J ends lost 1 base and 1 base, in that order; junction bases with no gene match: 20. The CDR3 region is CALGEPGPSLTGGPSTDKLIF. Here the CDR3 DNA reads TGTGCTCTTGGGGAACCGGGACCTTCTCTTACTGGGGGCCCGAGCACCGATAAACTCATCTTT.

This clone was picked up a small number of times. TCRdb's protein, taken from a much larger clone, differs from this DNA's translation at residue 12, likely owing to a read error; the protein displayed comes from the DNA. The chain has TRDV2 and TRDJ1; 13 bases align to TRDD3. The J gene was missing in TCRdb and was found by matching the end of the DNA to germline. The CDR3 spans 16 residues. Looked up from germline, CDR1 is GEAIGNYY and CDR2 is EKD. CDR3 DNA sequence: TGTGCCTGTGAAGCACTGGGGGATACGGGGACCGGTAAACTCATCTTT. Its translation is CACEALGDTGTGKLIF.

A remark on this clone: With only one base between it and a far larger clone, this is likely a read error. Other DNA sequences in this sample translate to the same CDR3. V and J are TRDV2 and TRDJ1, with TRDD3 identical over 8 bases. Assignment of the J gene here rests on matching the DNA to germline, because TCRdb gives none. V was pared by 7 bases and J by 0 bases, with 12 bases of the junction left unmatched. This CDR3 region has 16 residues. From germline, CDR1 is GEAIGNYY and CDR2 EKD. The CDR3 DNA reads TGTGCCTGCGACGAACTACTGGGGGGATACACCGATAAACTCATCTTT. It codes for CACDELLGGYTDKLIF.

With regard to this clone: TCRdb's protein, taken from a much larger clone, differs from this DNA's translation at residue 17, likely owing to a read error; the protein displayed comes from the DNA. No call exists for the J gene, whereas the V gene is TRDV2; the table assigns TRDD3, which was not confirmed against the DNA. Germline CDR1 and CDR2: GEAIGNYY and EKD. CDR3 length equals 19 residues. The CDR3 nucleotides are TGTGCCTGTCCCGAGGCCTGGGGGATACGCTCCTGGGACACCCGACAGTTGTTTTTC. Residues: CACPEAWGIRSWDTRQLFF.

In regard to this clone: The TCRdb record carries a much larger clone's protein, which differs from this DNA's translation at residue 10; a read error is the likely cause, and the protein listed here is the DNA translation. The chain links TRDV1 to TRDJ1; tentative D call: TRDD3 (5 bases). The J gene, not given by TCRdb, was assigned here from a germline match of the nucleotide sequence. The ends were cut back, 1 base at V and 7 bases at J, with 13 bases in the middle. CDR3 length equals 14 residues. Germline V CDR1 and CDR2: TSWWSYY, QGS. CDR3 nucleotide sequence: TGTGCTCTTGGGGAACCCTCCCCGGGGAGTAAACTCATCTTT. This gives the protein CALGEPSPGSKLIF.

The rearrangement joins TRDV2 to TRDJ3; 7 bases line up with TRDD3. TCRdb does not report a J gene; here it was assigned by matching the DNA to germline references. Germline V gives CDR1 GEAIGNYY, CDR2 EKD. V lost 2 bases to trimming and J lost 2 bases; unmatched junction nucleotides: 17. The CDR3 is made up of 21 amino acids. The CDR3 loop reads CACDKRSWGFLKTWDTRQMFF. CDR3 coding DNA: TGTGCCTGTGACAAGAGGAGCTGGGGGTTCCTTAAGACCTGGGACACCCGACAGATGTTTTTC.

This clone came up many times. This may stem from a read error, because a much larger clone lies one nucleotide away. The sample contains more than one DNA sequence encoding this CDR3. V is TRDV1 and J is TRDJ1; TRDD3 agrees at 7 bases. Germline V gene lookup returns CDR1 TSWWSYY and CDR2 QGS. The CDR3 runs to 18 residues. The CDR3 DNA is TGTGCTCTCGGGGAATGCTCTACTGGGGAATCGTACACCGATAAACTCATCTTT. This sequence encodes CALGECSTGESYTDKLIF.

As for this clone: A far larger clone lies a single base away; this is likely a read error. Different DNA sequences within this sample yield the same CDR3. The chain recombines TRDV2 with TRDJ3, with TRDD3 identical over 8 bases. The J gene was missing in TCRdb and was found by matching the end of the DNA to germline. In germline, CDR1 is GEAIGNYY, CDR2 EKD. The CDR3 length is 17 residues. V shed 0 bases and J 3 bases; nucleotides not matched to a gene: 3. CDR3 residues: CACDTVLGDWDTRQMFF. As DNA, the CDR3 is TGTGCCTGTGACACCGTGCTGGGGGACTGGGACACCCGACAGATGTTTTTC.

A word on this clone: The protein that TCRdb holds for this DNA derives from a much larger clone and differs from the translated DNA at residue 10, which likely indicates a read error; the protein shown here is translated from the DNA. CDR3 sequence: CACDKYWGRNDKLIF. The CDR3 DNA is TGTGCCTGTGACAAATACTGGGGGAGAAACGATAAACTCATCTTT. The chain recombines TRDV2 with TRDJ1; 9 positions agree with TRDD3. The CDR3 contains 15 residues. CDR1 is GEAIGNYY, CDR2 EKD, per germline. V was pared by 2 bases and J by 4 bases, with 7 bases of the junction left unmatched.

There are many counts of this clone. The protein held in TCRdb is that of a much larger clone and does not match this DNA's translation at residue 12, likely because of a read error; the protein shown is translated from the DNA. The V gene is TRDV2, the J gene TRDJ1; 7 bases fit TRDD3. Germline CDR1 and CDR2: GEAIGNYY and EKD. CDR3 size: 17 residues. Trimming cost V 0 bases and J 4 bases; bases outside gene matches: 13. The CDR3 sequence is CACDTVGEAPRIDKLIF. In DNA, the CDR3 is TGTGCCTGTGACACCGTGGGGGAGGCCCCGAGAATCGATAAACTCATCTTT.

This clone was counted many times. The TCRdb protein, from a much larger clone, departs from this DNA's translation at residue 16, likely by read error; the protein shown derives from the DNA. V and J are TRDV1 and TRDJ1, with D perhaps matching TRDD2 or TRDD3 (7 bases each). The CDR3 runs 20 residues. V lost 4 bases to trimming and J lost 6 bases, with 33 bases between them. Germline V gene sequence: CDR1 TSWWSYY, CDR2 QGS. The CDR3 sequence: CALGGSFFLLMGIVTNKLIF. CDR3 DNA sequence: TGTGCTCTTGGGGGGTCCTTTTTCCTACTCATGGGGATAGTAACCAATAAACTCATCTTT.

The sample holds a few counts of this clone. The amino acid sequence in TCRdb belongs to a much larger clone and departs from this DNA's translation at residue 15, likely a sequencing read error; the sequence shown is translated from the DNA. The CDR3 bases are TGTGCTCTTGGGTCTTCTTCCTACATAGGGTTGGGGGCTGGGGAATACGTCCGCGATAAACTCATCTTT. This encodes CALGSSSYIGLGAGEYVRDKLIF. The rearrangement links TRDV1 to TRDJ1; TRDD2 matches at 8 bases. As TCRdb names no J gene, one was assigned here on the basis of a DNA match to germline. The J segment lost 4 bases and the V segment lost 5 bases, leaving 33 bases of the junction unmatched. CDR3 length: 23 amino acids. Germline V lookup: CDR1 TSWWSYY, CDR2 QGS.

This clone was counted many times. V gene TRDV1 combines with J gene TRDJ1; weak D call: TRDD2 (6 bases). The CDR3 is made up of 20 amino acids. CDR1 is TSWWSYY, CDR2 QGS, per germline. Deletions cut 0 bases from V and 2 bases from J, with 25 bases between. Written as DNA, the CDR3 is TGTGCTCTTGGGGAACTGATCCTACCGGCAGGCCAGTTCCAGACCGATAAACTCATCTTT. It codes for CALGELILPAGQFQTDKLIF.

A note on this clone: Given a far larger clone just one base away, this is likely a sequencing read error. The same CDR3 can be traced to other DNA sequences in this sample. Written as DNA, the CDR3 is TGTGCCTGTGACACTAAACGCGGATACGCTCCCACCGACAAACTCATCTTT. It codes for CACDTKRGYAPTDKLIF. V and J are TRDV2 and TRDJ1, with 7 bases identical to TRDD3. There are 17 residues in the CDR3. CDR1 and CDR2 from the germline V gene are GEAIGNYY and EKD.

Concerning this clone itself: TCRdb's protein, taken from a much larger clone, differs from this DNA's translation at residue 4, likely owing to a read error; the protein displayed comes from the DNA. The chain links TRDV2 to TRDJ1; tentatively, D is TRDD3 (6 bases). The J gene was missing in TCRdb and was found by matching the end of the DNA to germline. Trimming pared 6 bases from V and 0 bases from J, leaving 34 bases between. Germline CDR1 and CDR2: GEAIGNYY and EKD. This CDR3 has 21 residues. DNA for the CDR3: TGTGCCTGTAACCCTCTACACGTGTCTGGGGTAAAAGTGCCGTACACCGATAAACTCATCTTT. It translates to CACNPLHVSGVKVPYTDKLIF.

This clone was counted a few times. The TCRdb protein, from a much larger clone, departs from this DNA's translation at residue 13, likely by read error; the protein shown derives from the DNA. V usage is TRDV2 and J usage is TRDJ1; TRDD3 aligns across 9 bases. Assignment of the J gene here rests on matching the DNA to germline, because TCRdb gives none. Trimming removed 0 bases from V and 2 bases from J; junction bases left unmatched: 18. This CDR3 has 20 residues. CDR1 and CDR2 (germline): GEAIGNYY, EKD. CDR3 in DNA: TGTGCCTGTGACACCGTACTCTCTCAAACTGGGGGACATCGAACCGATAAACTCATCTTT. As protein: CACDTVLSQTGGHRTDKLIF.

This clone occurred a few times. One base separates it from a far larger clone, so it is likely a read error. The sample has other DNA sequences that encode this CDR3 too. The V gene reported is TRDV1; the J gene is uncalled; the table's D call TRDD3 went unverified against the DNA. The length of the CDR3 is 23 residues. Germline V gives CDR1 TSWWSYY, CDR2 QGS. The CDR3 region is CALGELLACGVGDTSLYTDKLIF. CDR3 DNA sequence: TGTGCTCTTGGGGAGCTATTGGCCTGCGGGGTGGGGGATACAAGCCTGTACACCGATAAGCTCATCTTT.

This clone has just a few counts. TCRdb's entry gives the protein of a much larger clone, which mismatches this DNA's translation at residue 15, likely from a read error; the protein reported here is translated from the DNA. V and J are TRDV1 and TRDJ1; the D is unclear. The CDR3 extends over 18 amino acids. CDR1 is TSWWSYY, CDR2 QGS, per germline. CDR3 bases: TGTGCTCTTGGGGAACGTACGTTTGGACCGATGTACACCGATAGACTCATCTTT. This codes for CALGERTFGPMYTDRLIF.

As regards this clone: The TCRdb protein comes from a much larger clone and disagrees with this DNA's translation at residue 16, likely due to a read error; the protein given here is derived from the DNA. The rearrangement links TRDV1 to TRDJ1; 8 bases match TRDD3. The CDR3 loop spans 17 amino acids. Germline values: CDR1 TSWWSYY, CDR2 QGS. In DNA form, the CDR3 reads TGTGCTCTTGGGGACTTTCCTAGCGAATGGGGGATGGTTAAACTCACCTTT. It codes for CALGDFPSEWGMVKLTF.

This clone appeared a few times. TCRdb's protein, taken from a much larger clone, differs from this DNA's translation at residue 14, likely owing to a read error; the protein displayed comes from the DNA. The CDR3 nucleotides read TGTGCTCTTGGGGAACCTTTAAGGGATACGTGGCAGGCCAATAAACTCATCTTT. Protein sequence: CALGEPLRDTWQANKLIF. The chain couples TRDV1 to TRDJ1; TRDD3 matches at 8 bases. TCRdb offers no J gene call, so here the DNA was matched to germline to obtain one. Germline-derived CDR1 and CDR2 are TSWWSYY and QGS. The CDR3 loop spans 18 amino acids. V was pared by 1 base and J by 6 bases, with 16 bases of the junction left unmatched.

This clone has a count of ten or more. The gene calls are TRDV1 and TRDJ1; TRDD3 matches at 10 bases. V dropped 0 bases and J dropped 2; count of bases not matched to a gene: 18. Germline values: CDR1 TSWWSYY, CDR2 QGS. CDR3 length: 21 amino acids. Here the CDR3 reads CALGELPSDPTGGFSTDKLIF. The DNA for the CDR3 is TGTGCTCTTGGGGAACTGCCTTCCGACCCTACTGGGGGATTTTCTACCGATAAACTCATCTTT.

There are many counts of this clone. The TCRdb protein, from a much larger clone, departs from this DNA's translation at residue 13, likely by read error; the protein shown derives from the DNA. The chain employs TRDV2 and TRDJ1; TRDD3 matches 7 bases. TCRdb leaves out the J gene; it was filled in here by matching the DNA to germline. Unmatched junction bases numbered 26, after V lost 4 bases and J lost 4 bases. The CDR3 totals 20 residues. CDR1 is GEAIGNYY and CDR2 is EKD in the germline V gene. The CDR3 is CACDPIKTPGTGELLDKLIF. For the CDR3, the DNA is TGTGCCTGTGATCCCATTAAAACCCCGGGTACTGGGGAGTTACTCGATAAACTCATCTTT.

This clone has only a few counts. TCRdb's protein, taken from a much larger clone, differs from this DNA's translation at residue 10, likely owing to a read error; the protein displayed comes from the DNA. The chain employs TRDV1 and TRDJ1; D is undetermined. TCRdb gives no J gene; it was assigned here by matching the DNA to germline. The length of the CDR3 is 16 residues. Germline CDR1 is TSWWSYY and CDR2 is QGS. Deletions cut 0 bases from V and 0 bases from J, with 11 bases between. The CDR3 nucleotides are TGTGCTCTTGGGGAACTTCCTCTTTTGCACACCGATAAACTCATCTTT. The encoded protein is CALGELPLLHTDKLIF.

Note on this clone: A read error likely explains this, since a far larger clone differs by one base. The same CDR3 can be traced to other DNA sequences in this sample. The V gene is TRDV2; the J gene was not called; the D call TRDD3 from the table was never checked on the DNA. The germline V gene encodes CDR1 GEAIGNYY and CDR2 EKD. This CDR3 spans 14 amino acids. CDR3 coding DNA: TGTGCCTGTGACCGGCTGGGGTACACCGATAAGCTCATCTTT. This gives the protein CACDRLGYTDKLIF.

The table lists this clone with many counts. TCRdb's entry gives the protein of a much larger clone, which mismatches this DNA's translation at residue 5, likely from a read error; the protein reported here is translated from the DNA. The CDR3 spells CACDAGGFGSSWDTRQMFF. The DNA of the CDR3 is TGTGCCTGTGACGCTGGGGGATTCGGGAGCTCCTGGGACACCCGACAGATGTTTTTC. V gene TRDV2 combines with J gene TRDJ3; 9 positions agree with TRDD3. The CDR3 has 19 residues. Germline assignment: CDR1 GEAIGNYY and CDR2 EKD. V was pared by 3 bases and J by 0 bases, with 8 bases of the junction left unmatched.

In its sample, this clone was seen many times. TCRdb's protein for this DNA is that of a much larger clone and differs from the translation at residue 6, likely a read error; the protein shown is the DNA translation. The CDR3 DNA is TGTGCTCTTGGGGCTCAGCCTCTTCCTAATAGTCTGGGGGATACGGGTTATACCGATAAACTCATCTTT. It yields the protein CALGAQPLPNSLGDTGYTDKLIF. J is TRDJ1 and V is TRDV1; 12 bases align to TRDD3. The length of the CDR3 is 23 residues. The ends lost 4 bases at V and 2 bases at J; junction bases unmatched: 26. Germline lookup yields CDR1 TSWWSYY and CDR2 QGS.